Presented here are 27 T cell receptor beta chains from one specimen sequenced in a study of identical twins. TCRdb re-derived calls from the 5' RACE reads in MiXCR, one entry per CDR3 protein. The data contain hundreds of thousands of distinct CDR3 sequences, under 9% of them singletons. The data were also submitted as part of a second study, on yellow fever vaccine responses in identical twins.

Sequenced sample: memory (CD45RO+) T cells sorted from blood. The receptors come from a woman between 18 and 30 years old in good health.

This clonotype was observed a handful of times. V gene TRBV14 combines with J gene TRBJ2-7, with 7 nucleotides matching TRBD1. Losses at the gene ends were 6 bases for V and 5 bases for J; bases not matched to a gene: 10. Germline V gene data show CDR1 as SGHDN and CDR2 as FVKESK. CDR3 length equals 14 residues. DNA of the CDR3: TGTGCCAGCAGGCGACAGGGCAGGAGCAACGAGCAGTACTTC. Translating it yields CASRRQGRSNEQYF.

Turning to this clonotype: The junction departs from germline at one end; a sequencing error may be responsible. The chain joins TRBV6-1 to TRBJ2-2, with a tentative D call TRBD2 (5 bases). The length of the CDR3 is 16 residues. CDR1 is MNHNS and CDR2 is SASEGT in the germline V gene. CDR3 nucleotides: TGTGCCGGCAGTGACCCGGGAAGCCGAAACACCGGGGAGCTGTTTTTT. Protein sequence: CAGSDPGSRNTGELFF.

This clonotype was found a few times. This chain links TRBV20-1 with TRBJ2-6, with D maybe TRBD1 (5 bases). The germline V gene has CDR1 DFQATT and CDR2 SNEGSKA (reference sequence). The CDR3 has 16 residues. V was shortened by 6 bases and J by 1 base, with 16 bases between the two germline ends. CDR3 sequence: CSARTQGQSGANVLTF. The DNA of the CDR3 is TGCAGTGCCCGAACCCAGGGTCAATCTGGGGCCAACGTCCTGACTTTC.

This clonotype was recorded a few times. The chain links TRBV11-2 to TRBJ2-2; perhaps TRBD1 as D (5 bases). The CDR3 has 15 residues. V lost 5 bases and J 1 base, leaving 11 bases between the germline ends. CDR1 and CDR2 from the germline V gene are SGHAT and FQNNGV. The CDR3 reads CASSHMTENTGELFF. The DNA of the CDR3 is TGTGCCAGCAGCCATATGACAGAGAACACCGGGGAGCTGTTTTTT.

This clonotype came up a few times. The CDR3 sequence is CASSPPTGTSGTQYF. As DNA, the CDR3 is TGTGCCAGCAGTCCCCCCACGGGTACCTCGGGGACCCAGTACTTC. The rearrangement uses TRBV27 and TRBJ2-5; the D is unclear. V lost 5 bases, J lost 7 bases, and 20 bases lay in between. The CDR3 has 15 residues. Germline lookup yields CDR1 MNHEY and CDR2 SMNVEV (reference sequence).

This clonotype was detected only a few times. This chain joins TRBV5-4 and TRBJ2-3, with D possibly TRBD1 on 6 matching bases. The ends were cut back, 0 bases at V and 4 bases at J, with 15 bases in the middle. Looked up from germline, CDR1 is SGHNT and CDR2 is YYREEE (reference sequence). The CDR3 sequence is 16 residues long. In DNA, the CDR3 is TGTGCCAGCAGCTTGGAGGGCAGGGGTGGCGCAGATACGCAGTATTTT. This encodes CASSLEGRGGADTQYF.

This clonotype was counted ten times or more. V is TRBV7-2 and J is TRBJ2-3; D is unclear. V lost 0 bases and J lost 11, with 12 bases in between. The CDR3 is 13 residues long. Per the germline V gene, CDR1 is SGHTA and CDR2 is FQGNSA. CDR3 nucleotides: TGTGCCAGCAGCTTAGCCTTCCCCCCCAGGCAGTATTTT. The encoded protein is CASSLAFPPRQYF.

The sample holds many counts of this clonotype. J is TRBJ1-4 and V is TRBV12-3 or TRBV12-4, with a weak D call TRBD1 (6 bases). Deletions cut 3 bases from V and 8 bases from J, with 22 bases between. This CDR3 comprises 17 residues. The CDR3 DNA is TGTGCCAGCAGTTTTGGGGCCGGGGGAACAGGGCGCGAAAAACTGTTTTTT. Amino acids: CASSFGAGGTGREKLFF.

This clonotype was detected ten times or more. This rearrangement joins TRBV6-2 or TRBV6-3 to TRBJ2-1; 9 nucleotides line up with TRBD2. Germline lookup yields CDR1 MNHEY and CDR2 SVGEGT. Trimming at V came to 2 bases and at J to 0 bases, leaving 11 bases not matched to a gene. CDR3 length: 19 amino acids. In DNA, the CDR3 is TGTGCCAGCAGTTACGAGGCGGGGGGGCGTGGGAGCTCCTACAATGAGCAGTTCTTC. This translates into CASSYEAGGRGSSYNEQFF.

Points on this clonotype: This could be a read error, since a much larger clone is one nucleotide away. The chain carries TRBV5-1 and TRBJ2-3; no firm D call. Trimming shortened V by 5 bases and J by 0 bases, and 19 bases separated the two germline ends. Per germline, CDR1 SGHRS and CDR2 YFSETQ. The length of the CDR3 is 17 residues. CDR3 DNA: TGCGCCAGCAGGTCCTTTTCTTCGGATCTCAGCACAGATACGCAGTATTTT. This codes for CASRSFSSDLSTDTQYF.

Only a few counts were recorded for this clonotype. The J gene is TRBJ2-2, the V gene TRBV12-2; the table's TRBD1 call for D was not verified on the DNA. TRBV12-2 is reported as a pseudogene. The CDR3 is made up of 17 amino acids. As DNA, the CDR3 is TGTGCAAGTCGCTTAGCGCCAGAGGGGGCACACACCGGGGAGCTGTTTTTT. Translated, it gives CASRLAPEGAHTGELFF.

V and J are TRBV4-1 and TRBJ1-1; D gene ambiguous. Trimming shortened V by 1 base and J by 1 base, and 7 bases separated the two germline ends. The length of the CDR3 is 14 residues. Germline assignment: CDR1 MGHRA and CDR2 YSYEKL. The DNA for the CDR3 is TGCGCCAGCAGCCAAGTGGTAGCGAACACTGAAGCTTTCTTT. It encodes CASSQVVANTEAFF.

The V and J genes are TRBV11-2 and TRBJ2-7, with 13 bases fitting TRBD2. The CDR3 runs to 16 residues. V gave up 4 bases and J gave up 4 bases; unmatched junction bases: 7. The germline V gene has CDR1 SGHAT and CDR2 FQNNGV. The chain's CDR3 is CASSWRTSGSGYEQYF. CDR3 nucleotides: TGTGCCAGCAGCTGGCGGACTAGCGGGAGTGGTTACGAGCAGTACTTC.

The genes are TRBV14 and TRBJ2-5; D is possibly TRBD2 (5 bases). Germline V gene data show CDR1 as SGHDN and CDR2 as FVKESK. The CDR3 length is 14 residues. Trimming cost V 3 bases and J 4 bases, with 12 bases left between them. This CDR3 is CASSQSSRSETQYF. CDR3 DNA sequence: TGTGCCAGCAGCCAGTCTAGCCGCTCAGAGACCCAGTACTTC.

This clonotype was detected ten times or more. The chain uses TRBV20-1 and TRBJ2-2; D perhaps matches TRBD2 (6 bases). Germline CDR1 DFQATT, CDR2 SNEGSKA (reference sequence). V was shortened by 1 base and J by 4 bases, with 7 bases between the two germline ends. CDR3 length: 13 amino acids. The CDR3 DNA reads TGCAGTGCTAGAGGGAGGGGCACCGGGGAGCTGTTTTTT. Residues: CSARGRGTGELFF.

The table lists this clonotype with many counts. The chain links TRBV5-1 to TRBJ2-1, with no clear D. Germline CDR1 SGHRS, CDR2 YFSETQ. Trimming stripped 1 base from V and 5 bases from J, with 4 bases between. This CDR3 is 12 amino acids long. The CDR3 sequence: CASSLWDNEQFF. DNA for the CDR3: TGCGCCAGCAGCTTGTGGGACAATGAGCAGTTCTTC.

In this sample, this clonotype turned up many times. The rearrangement joins TRBV6-1 to TRBJ1-5; D remains unclear. The CDR3 contains 13 residues. Germline V gene lookup returns CDR1 MNHNS and CDR2 SASEGT. The V end lost 2 bases, the J end lost 7 bases, and 9 bases lay between the germline ends. This CDR3 reads CASSEIPGQPQHF. The CDR3 coding sequence is TGTGCCAGCAGTGAAATCCCGGGCCAGCCCCAGCATTTT.

Ten or more counts support this clonotype. The genes are TRBV7-3 and TRBJ2-1; D possibly corresponds to TRBD2 (6 bases). The CDR3 is 15 residues long. Trimming shortened V by 1 base and J by 2 bases, and 9 bases separated the two germline ends. Germline CDR1 SGHTA, CDR2 FQGTGA. The CDR3 is CASSLRLATYNEQFF. The CDR3 coding sequence is TGTGCCAGCAGCTTAAGGCTAGCGACCTACAATGAGCAGTTCTTC.

This clonotype occurred many times. CDR3 protein: CASSLGSPNTEAFF. DNA for the CDR3: TGTGCCAGCAGTTTAGGCTCTCCGAACACTGAAGCTTTCTTT. The V call is TRBV12-3 or TRBV12-4, the J call TRBJ1-1; D is ambiguous. CDR3 length: 14 residues. The V end lost 1 base, the J end lost 1 base, and 7 bases lay between the germline ends.

The table lists this clonotype with many counts. The rearrangement joins TRBV11-2 to TRBJ2-1; 10 nucleotides match TRBD2. CDR3 length: 15 amino acids. Germline V gene lookup returns CDR1 SGHAT and CDR2 FQNNGV. V was pared by 4 bases and J by 6 bases, with 6 bases of the junction left unmatched. The DNA of the CDR3 is TGTGCCAGCAGCTCACTAGCGGGGAGAGGCAATGAGCAGTTCTTC. This codes for CASSSLAGRGNEQFF.

The V gene is TRBV3-1, the J gene TRBJ1-1, with D possibly matching TRBD1 (6 bases). V gave up 1 base and J gave up 10 bases, with 13 bases separating them. Germline loops: CDR1 LGHDT, CDR2 YNNKEL (reference sequence). The CDR3 sequence is 13 residues long. CDR3 nucleotide sequence: TGTGCCAGCAGCCAAGGGGACAACGGGGGAGCTTTCTTT. Its protein is CASSQGDNGGAFF.

The chain is built from TRBV28 and TRBJ2-7; a possible D gene is TRBD1 (6 bases). The CDR3 is 12 amino acids. CDR1 is MDHEN, CDR2 SYDVKM, per germline. Trimming stripped 7 bases from V and 6 bases from J, with 13 bases between. This CDR3 reads CASTHLGAEQYF. The CDR3 DNA follows: TGTGCCAGCACACATCTGGGGGCCGAGCAGTACTTC. Complete variable domain (other parts from reference TRBV28 and TRBJ2-7): DVKVTQSSRYLVKRTGEKVFLECVQDMDHENMFWYRQDPGLGLRLIYFSYDVKMKEKGDIPEGYSVSREKKERFSLILESASTNQTSMYLCASTHLGAEQYFGPGTRLTVT.

The sample holds a few counts of this clonotype. CDR3 in amino acids: CASSPQGQHTEAFF. In nucleotides, the CDR3 is TGTGCCAGCAGCCCCCAGGGACAGCACACTGAAGCTTTCTTT. V is TRBV3-1 and J is TRBJ1-1; 7 bases are shared with TRBD1. The ends lost 4 bases at V and 3 bases at J; junction bases unmatched: 5. There are 14 residues in the CDR3. The germline V gene encodes CDR1 LGHDT and CDR2 YNNKEL (reference sequence). The full variable domain, its missing parts supplied by reference TRBV3-1 and TRBJ1-1, is DTAVSQTPKYLVTQMGNDKSIKCEQNLGHDTMYWYKQDSKKFLKIMFSYNNKELIINETVPNRFSPKSPDKAHLNLHINSLELGDSAVYFCASSPQGQHTEAFFGQGTRLTVV.

This sequence joins TRBV2 and TRBJ2-1; 9 bases are shared with TRBD1. The CDR3 has 14 residues. Trimming cost V 4 bases and J 8 bases; bases outside gene matches: 6. Germline V gene sequence: CDR1 SNHLY, CDR2 FYNNEI. The CDR3 region is CASSAWTGADEQFF. CDR3 DNA: TGTGCCAGCAGTGCCTGGACAGGGGCCGATGAGCAGTTCTTC.

The chain employs TRBV29-1 and TRBJ2-3; D unresolved. Germline CDR1 reads SQVTM; CDR2 reads ANQGSEA. CDR3 size: 12 residues. V lost 3 bases, J lost 2 bases, and 6 bases lay in between. The CDR3 protein is CSVDKNTDTQYF. CDR3 in DNA: TGCAGCGTTGACAAGAACACAGATACGCAGTATTTT.

The gene calls are TRBV12-3 or TRBV12-4 and TRBJ2-3; D gene ambiguous. This CDR3 has 11 residues. Trimming pared 7 bases from V and 3 bases from J, leaving 5 bases between. CDR3 in DNA: TGTGCCAGCAAAAGAACAGATACGCAGTATTTT. Protein product: CASKRTDTQYF.

The chain couples TRBV7-9 to TRBJ1-2; a possible D gene is TRBD1 (5 bases). Trimming took off 7 bases at V and 6 bases at J, with 21 bases between the two ends. Germline V gives CDR1 SEHNR, CDR2 FQNEAQ (reference sequence). The CDR3 extends over 15 amino acids. CDR3 bases: TGTGCCAGCACCAGTTCGGCAGGGCTGAGGGATGGCTACACCTTC. Its translation: CASTSSAGLRDGYTF.